The 2 T cell receptor beta chains reported below all come from one sample, sequenced in a study of blood T cell repertoires in COVID-19. Sequencing used immunoSEQ multiplex PCR; TCRdb keeps in-frame clones, though not all of them. The sample lists 200,000 to 300,000 clones, about 85% occurring once. The sample taken for sequencing was peripheral blood. The receptors were gathered from a woman older than 75 with acute or convalescent COVID-19.

V is TRBV5-1 and J is TRBJ2-7, with 9 positions matching TRBD1. The CDR3 is 15 residues long. V lost 0 bases and J lost 2; bases outside the gene matches: 3. In germline, CDR1 is SGHRS, CDR2 YFSETQ. In DNA form, the CDR3 reads TGCGCCAGCAGCTTGGGGGACAGGGACCCCTACGAGCAGTACTTC. It translates to CASSLGDRDPYEQYF.

V is TRBV7-2 and J is TRBJ1-1, with D perhaps matching TRBD1 (5 bases). Germline lookup yields CDR1 SGHTA and CDR2 FQGNSA. The V and J ends lost 2 bases and 2 bases respectively, with 12 bases between them. The CDR3 has 15 amino acids. CDR3 protein: CASSLMVGANTEAFF. The CDR3 region has the DNA TGTGCCAGCAGCTTAATGGTAGGGGCTAACACTGAAGCTTTCTTT.